Listed here are 25 T cell receptor beta chains from one sample, sequenced in a study of blood T cells in healthy people across ages. Primers used in a second PCR of roughly 7 to 11 cycles were a sample-barcoded 5' primer and a J-beta primer mix. TCRdb ran MiXCR on the 5' RACE reads and lists one entry per CDR3 protein. The sample lists about 1.5 million distinct CDR3 sequences; about 45% were seen once. The sequenced sample was blood. Receptor source: a woman younger than 35 in good health.

This chain uses TRBV6-5 with TRBJ1-1; TRBD1 matches 8 bases. Trimming took 4 bases from V and 4 from J; bases not matched to a gene: 5. CDR1 is MNHEY, CDR2 SVGAGI, per germline. The CDR3 loop spans 14 amino acids. In nucleotides, the CDR3 is TGTGCCAGCAGTTCCGGACAGGGTGTCACTGAAGCTTTCTTT. It translates to CASSSGQGVTEAFF.

J is TRBJ2-3 and V is TRBV19; 8 nucleotides line up with TRBD2. The CDR3 consists of 14 residues. J was trimmed by 4 bases and V by 8 bases; bases with no gene match: 8. The germline V gene has CDR1 LNHDA and CDR2 SQIVND (reference sequence). DNA of the CDR3: TGTGCCAGTCGGCCGGGACTAGTTTCAGATACGCAGTATTTT. Encoded protein: CASRPGLVSDTQYF.

This clonotype was detected a few times. For the CDR3, the DNA is TGTGCCAGCAGTACCCAAGGATCACCCCTCCACTTT. Its translation: CASSTQGSPLHF. The V and J genes are TRBV27 and TRBJ1-6, with D hard to call. The CDR3 loop spans 12 amino acids. Trimming took off 5 bases at V and 10 bases at J, with 9 bases between the two ends. Germline CDR1 reads MNHEY; CDR2 reads SMNVEV (reference sequence).

As for this clonotype: This may be a read error, as it is one base from a much larger clone. This chain links TRBV12-3 or TRBV12-4 with TRBJ1-6; possible D gene TRBD1, 6 bases. Between the trimmed V and J ends, which lost 7 bases and 7 bases, there was a span of 20 bases. There are 16 residues in the CDR3. The CDR3 spells CASTIPVQGENSPLHF. The CDR3 bases are TGTGCCAGCACCATCCCCGTACAGGGCGAAAATTCACCCCTCCACTTT.

The V and J genes are TRBV25-1 and TRBJ2-7; D is unresolved. CDR3 length: 13 amino acids. V gave up 1 base and J gave up 4 bases, with 8 bases separating them. Germline-derived CDR1 and CDR2 are MGHDK and SYGVNS. CDR3 nucleotides: TGTGCCAGCAGTGAATTAGGCCAATACGAGCAGTACTTC. As protein: CASSELGQYEQYF.

CDR3 DNA: TGTGCCAGCAGTTTCCTTTCGGGGGGCGAGCAGTACTTC. Amino acids: CASSFLSGGEQYF. The chain combines TRBV27 with TRBJ2-7; TRBD2 matches 7 bases. The length of the CDR3 is 13 residues. The V gene end was trimmed by 3 bases and the J gene end by 6 bases; junction bases not matched to a gene: 5. Germline lookup yields CDR1 MNHEY and CDR2 SMNVEV (reference sequence).

The sample holds a few counts of this clonotype. The CDR3 is CASNDINYGYTF. CDR3 in DNA: TGTGCCAGCAACGACATCAACTATGGCTACACCTTC. The chain combines TRBV6-6 with TRBJ1-2; D remains ambiguous. Germline loops: CDR1 MNHNY, CDR2 SVGAGI (reference sequence). V lost 7 bases and J 2 bases, leaving 8 bases between the germline ends. This CDR3 comprises 12 residues.

V is TRBV4-2 and J is TRBJ2-1, with D hard to call. This CDR3 is built from 14 residues. Germline CDR1 and CDR2: LGHNA and YNFKEQ. Trimming shortened V by 1 base and J by 5 bases, and 9 bases separated the two germline ends. The CDR3 DNA is TGTGCCAGCAGCCAAGCCGGAGCCGACAATGAGCAGTTCTTC. As protein: CASSQAGADNEQFF.

This clonotype was observed a handful of times. The V call is TRBV25-1, the J call TRBJ2-1; TRBD2 aligns across 14 bases. This CDR3 is 17 amino acids long. The V segment lost 5 bases and the J segment 1 base; nucleotides outside the gene matches: 4. In germline, CDR1 is MGHDK, CDR2 SYGVNS. CDR3 DNA: TGTGCCAGCAGTAAGCGGACTAGCGGGGGGTCCTACAATGAGCAGTTCTTC. Translated: CASSKRTSGGSYNEQFF.

This clonotype was detected a few times. This sequence joins TRBV12-3 or TRBV12-4 and TRBJ1-6; 9 positions match TRBD1. With V trimmed by 7 bases and J by 6 bases, 13 bases remained unmatched. CDR3 size: 17 residues. CDR3 region: CASTNLPGQGFNSPLHF. In DNA form, the CDR3 reads TGTGCCAGCACCAACCTCCCCGGACAGGGGTTTAATTCACCCCTCCACTTT.

This clonotype was seen a handful of times. V is TRBV4-3 and J is TRBJ2-3; D gene unclear. V dropped 4 bases and J dropped 5 bases, with 22 bases sitting between them. The germline gives CDR1 LGHNA, CDR2 YSLEER. This CDR3 spans 17 amino acids. CDR3 in DNA: TGCGCCAGCAGCCCGATACGGGCCTCCCCTTCAAGAGATACGCAGTATTTT. Residues: CASSPIRASPSRDTQYF.

J is TRBJ1-5 and V is TRBV20-1; D is uncertain. Germline-derived CDR1 and CDR2 are DFQATT and SNEGSKA (reference sequence). This CDR3 is 12 amino acids long. V was trimmed by 6 bases and J by 3 bases, leaving 9 bases between them. The CDR3 is CSAGGYNQPQHF. The CDR3 DNA reads TGCAGTGCGGGAGGATACAATCAGCCCCAGCATTTT.

The sample holds a few counts of this clonotype. The chain has TRBV27 and TRBJ2-1; 11 bases fit TRBD2. The CDR3 length is 15 residues. Germline CDR1 reads MNHEY; CDR2 reads SMNVEV (reference sequence). Trimming at V came to 5 bases and at J to 7 bases, leaving 7 bases not matched to a gene. Here the CDR3 reads CASSPVASGRNEQFF. DNA for the CDR3: TGTGCCAGCAGTCCGGTTGCTAGCGGGAGGAATGAGCAGTTCTTC.

The chain couples TRBV27 to TRBJ1-1; a weak D match, TRBD1 (5 bases). Trimming shortened V by 3 bases and J by 0 bases, and 8 bases separated the two germline ends. Per the germline V gene, CDR1 is MNHEY and CDR2 is SMNVEV (reference sequence). The CDR3 spans 14 residues. DNA of the CDR3: TGTGCCAGCAGTTTTGCAGGGATGAACACTGAAGCTTTCTTT. This translates into CASSFAGMNTEAFF.

The CDR3 reads CASSNGGPTYNEQFF. The CDR3 nucleotides are TGTGCCAGCAGTAACGGGGGGCCGACTTACAATGAGCAGTTCTTC. The chain has TRBV6-6 and TRBJ2-1; D perhaps matches TRBD2 (7 bases). CDR1 MNHNY and CDR2 SVGAGI come from the germline V gene (reference sequence). This CDR3 has 15 residues. Trimming shortened V by 5 bases and J by 4 bases, and 15 bases separated the two germline ends.

This chain uses TRBV28 with TRBJ2-7; the D gene is possibly TRBD2 (6 bases). This CDR3 comprises 21 residues. Germline lookup yields CDR1 MDHEN and CDR2 SYDVKM. Deletions cut 3 bases from V and 2 bases from J, with 32 bases between. The CDR3 loop reads CASSFLDTGLSAPGFTYEQYF. CDR3 DNA sequence: TGTGCCAGCAGTTTCTTAGACACAGGACTATCGGCCCCGGGATTCACCTACGAGCAGTACTTC.

In this sample, this clonotype turned up a few times. J is TRBJ2-7 and V is TRBV20-1; TRBD2 aligns across 9 bases. Germline V CDR1 and CDR2: DFQATT, SNEGSKA (reference sequence). There are 14 residues in the CDR3. V was pared by 2 bases and J by 2 bases, with 4 bases of the junction left unmatched. CDR3 region: CSARNSGSTYEQYF. The DNA of the CDR3 is TGCAGTGCTAGAAATAGCGGGAGCACCTACGAGCAGTACTTC.

This rearrangement joins TRBV4-1 to TRBJ2-3; no definite D call. CDR1 and CDR2 (germline): MGHRA, YSYEKL. Between the trimmed V and J ends, which lost 1 base and 0 bases, there was a span of 5 bases. CDR3 length equals 14 residues. The CDR3 protein is CASSQAMSTDTQYF. The CDR3 DNA reads as TGCGCCAGCAGCCAAGCTATGAGCACAGATACGCAGTATTTT.

The chain links TRBV20-1 to TRBJ2-7, with 10 bases that match TRBD2. The DNA matches TRBJ2-5 better at its end, which makes the J call doubtful. Germline CDR1 and CDR2: DFQATT and SNEGSKA (reference sequence). The CDR3 extends over 15 amino acids. This CDR3 is CSARSVAGGGETQYF. CDR3 bases: TGCAGTGCTAGATCAGTAGCGGGAGGTGGGGAGACCCAGTACTTC.

V gene TRBV28 combines with J gene TRBJ2-4, with D tentatively TRBD1 (6 bases). This CDR3 region has 13 residues. The V and J ends lost 2 bases and 13 bases respectively, with 15 bases between them. Per germline, CDR1 MDHEN and CDR2 SYDVKM. The CDR3 DNA follows: TGTGCCAGCAGTTTAATGGGACACTTAGAGCAGTACTTC. As protein: CASSLMGHLEQYF.

The table lists this clonotype with many counts. The chain joins TRBV12-3 or TRBV12-4 to TRBJ2-6; D gene uncertain. Trimming stripped 5 bases from V and 2 bases from J, with 10 bases between. The CDR3 runs 15 residues. CDR3 loop: CASSPTVAGANVLTF. CDR3 DNA sequence: TGTGCCAGCAGTCCCACAGTGGCTGGGGCCAACGTCCTGACTTTC.

The chain recombines TRBV30 with TRBJ1-2; D is undetermined. This CDR3 is built from 12 residues. In germline, CDR1 is GTSNPN, CDR2 SVGIG (reference sequence). The CDR3 nucleotides read TGTGCGCTGGGGTTTGCTAACTATGGCTACACCTTC. The encoded protein is CALGFANYGYTF.

The genes are TRBV7-9 and TRBJ2-3; 10 bases are shared with TRBD2. This CDR3 has 16 amino acids. The ends lost 5 bases at V and 5 bases at J; junction bases unmatched: 10. Per the germline V gene, CDR1 is SEHNR and CDR2 is FQNEAQ (reference sequence). The DNA of the CDR3 is TGTGCCAGCAGCAGCGGGACTAGCGAGTATATAGATACGCAGTATTTT. This gives the protein CASSSGTSEYIDTQYF. The whole variable domain, filled in from reference TRBV7-9 and TRBJ2-3, reads DTGVSQNPRHKITKRGQNVTFRCDPISEHNRLYWYRQTLGQGPEFLTYFQNEAQLEKSRLLSDRFSAERPKGSFSTLEIQRTEQGDSAMYLCASSSGTSEYIDTQYFGPGTRLTVL.

This clonotype was seen only a few times. The chain joins TRBV20-1 to TRBJ1-5; 8 nucleotides line up with TRBD1. Trimming removed 0 bases from V and 9 bases from J; junction bases left unmatched: 16. CDR1 and CDR2 (germline): DFQATT, SNEGSKA (reference sequence). The CDR3 is 17 amino acids. CDR3 sequence (DNA): TGCAGTGCTAGAGATCCCCTCCTCGGGACAGGTGGTGGGCCCCAGCATTTT. The encoded protein is CSARDPLLGTGGGPQHF.

The gene calls are TRBV5-1 and TRBJ2-5, with D tentatively TRBD1 (6 bases). The DNA end is more similar to TRBJ2-7, so the J call may be wrong. CDR1 is SGHRS, CDR2 YFSETQ, per germline. The CDR3 extends over 14 amino acids. In nucleotides, the CDR3 is TGCGCCAGCAGCCCACTGGGGGCCCCCTACGAGCAGTACTTC. Its translation: CASSPLGAPYEQYF.